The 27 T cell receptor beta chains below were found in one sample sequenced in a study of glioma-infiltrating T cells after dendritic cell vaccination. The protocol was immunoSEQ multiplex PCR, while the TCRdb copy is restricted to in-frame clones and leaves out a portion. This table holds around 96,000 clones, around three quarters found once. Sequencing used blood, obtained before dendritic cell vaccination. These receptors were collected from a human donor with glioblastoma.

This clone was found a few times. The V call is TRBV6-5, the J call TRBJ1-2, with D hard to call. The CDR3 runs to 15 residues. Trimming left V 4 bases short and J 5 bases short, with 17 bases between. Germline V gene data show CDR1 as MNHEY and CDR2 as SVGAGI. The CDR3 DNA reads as TGTGCCAGCAGTTCCTCTCAAACGGGGAAATATGGCTACACCTTC. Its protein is CASSSSQTGKYGYTF.

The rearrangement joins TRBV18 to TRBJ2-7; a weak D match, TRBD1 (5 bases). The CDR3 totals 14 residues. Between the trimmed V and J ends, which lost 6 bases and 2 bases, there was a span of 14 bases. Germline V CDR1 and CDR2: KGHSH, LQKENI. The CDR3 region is CASSAGQKPYEQYF. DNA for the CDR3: TGTGCCAGCTCCGCAGGGCAGAAGCCCTACGAGCAGTACTTC.

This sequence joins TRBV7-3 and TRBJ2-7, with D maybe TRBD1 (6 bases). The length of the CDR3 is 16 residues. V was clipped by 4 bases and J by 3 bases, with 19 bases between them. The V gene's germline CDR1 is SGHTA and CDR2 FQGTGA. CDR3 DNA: TGTGCCAGCAGCTCCCAAGGGGGAGTAGGGTTCTACGAGCAGTACTTC. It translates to CASSSQGGVGFYEQYF.

The CDR3 DNA reads as TGTGCCAGCAGTGCCCCGGGGGGCACCTACACTGAAGCTTTCTTT. Translated, it gives CASSAPGGTYTEAFF. The chain employs TRBV25-1 and TRBJ1-1; the D gene is possibly TRBD1 (6 bases). This CDR3 is built from 15 residues. V was shortened by 4 bases and J by 3 bases, with 15 bases between the two germline ends. CDR1 and CDR2 (germline): MGHDK, SYGVNS. Combining the CDR3 with reference TRBV25-1 and TRBJ1-1 gives the whole variable domain EADIYQTPRYLVIGTGKKITLECSQTMGHDKMYWYQQDPGMELHLIHYSYGVNSTEKGDLSSESTVSRIRTEHFPLTLESARPSHTSQYLCASSAPGGTYTEAFFGQGTRLTVV.

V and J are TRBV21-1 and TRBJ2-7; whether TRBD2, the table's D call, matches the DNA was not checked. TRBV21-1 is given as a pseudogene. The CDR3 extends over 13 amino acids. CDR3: CASKRDSTYEQYF. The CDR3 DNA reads TGTGCCAGCAAACGGGACTCGACCTACGAGCAGTACTTC.

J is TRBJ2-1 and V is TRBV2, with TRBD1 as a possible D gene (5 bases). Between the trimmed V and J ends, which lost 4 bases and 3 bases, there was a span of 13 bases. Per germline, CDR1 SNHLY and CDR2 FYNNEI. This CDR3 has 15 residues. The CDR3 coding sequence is TGTGCCAGCAGTGGGGTGGGCGGACACTACAATGAGCAGTTCTTC. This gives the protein CASSGVGGHYNEQFF.

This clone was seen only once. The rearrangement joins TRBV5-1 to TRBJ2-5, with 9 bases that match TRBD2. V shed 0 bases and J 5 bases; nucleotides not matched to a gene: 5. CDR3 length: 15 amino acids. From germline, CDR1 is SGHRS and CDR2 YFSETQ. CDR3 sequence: CASSLVRGGSETQYF. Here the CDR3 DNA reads TGCGCCAGCAGCTTGGTGCGGGGGGGATCGGAGACCCAGTACTTC. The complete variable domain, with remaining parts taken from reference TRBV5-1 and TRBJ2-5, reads KAGVTQTPRYLIKTRGQQVTLSCSPISGHRSVSWYQQTPGQGLQFLFEYFSETQRNKGNFPGRFSGRQFSNSRSEMNVSTLELGDSALYLCASSLVRGGSETQYFGPGTRLLVL.

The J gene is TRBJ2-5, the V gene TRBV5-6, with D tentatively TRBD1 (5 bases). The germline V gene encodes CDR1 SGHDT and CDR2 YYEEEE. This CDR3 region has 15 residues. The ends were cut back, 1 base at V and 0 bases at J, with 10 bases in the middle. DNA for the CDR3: TGTGCCAGCAGCTTGTACCCAGGGCACCAAGAGACCCAGTACTTC. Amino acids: CASSLYPGHQETQYF.

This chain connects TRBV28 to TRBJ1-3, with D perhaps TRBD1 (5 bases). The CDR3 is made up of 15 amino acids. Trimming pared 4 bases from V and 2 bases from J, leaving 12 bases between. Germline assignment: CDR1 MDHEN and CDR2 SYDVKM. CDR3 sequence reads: CASSSLGGTGNTIYF. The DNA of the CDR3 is TGTGCCAGCAGTTCCCTGGGGGGGACTGGAAACACCATATATTTT.

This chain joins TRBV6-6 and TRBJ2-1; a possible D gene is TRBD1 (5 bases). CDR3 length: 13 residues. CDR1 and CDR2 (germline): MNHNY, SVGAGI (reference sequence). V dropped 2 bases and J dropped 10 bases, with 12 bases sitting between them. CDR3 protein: CASSYRGLGEQFF. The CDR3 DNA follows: TGTGCCAGCAGTTACAGGGGTTTGGGGGAGCAGTTCTTC.

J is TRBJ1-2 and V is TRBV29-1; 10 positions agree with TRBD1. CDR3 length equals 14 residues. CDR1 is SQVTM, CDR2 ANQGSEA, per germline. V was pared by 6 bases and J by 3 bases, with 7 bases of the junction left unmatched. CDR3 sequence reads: CSVARQGAYYGYTF. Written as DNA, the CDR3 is TGCAGCGTCGCCAGACAGGGGGCGTACTATGGCTACACCTTC.

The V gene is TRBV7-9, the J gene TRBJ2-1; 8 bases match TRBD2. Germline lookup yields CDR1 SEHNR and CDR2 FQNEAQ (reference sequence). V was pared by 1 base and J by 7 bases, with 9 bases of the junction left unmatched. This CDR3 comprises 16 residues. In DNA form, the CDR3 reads TGTGCCAGCAGCTTAGTCTCCGGGGGGGCAGGTAATGAGCAGTTCTTC. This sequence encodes CASSLVSGGAGNEQFF.

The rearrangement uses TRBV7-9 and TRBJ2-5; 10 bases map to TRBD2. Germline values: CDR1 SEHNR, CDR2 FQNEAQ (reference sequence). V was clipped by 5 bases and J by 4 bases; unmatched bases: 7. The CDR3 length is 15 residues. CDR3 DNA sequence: TGTGCCAGCAGCCCAATAGCGGGAGGAGCAGAGACCCAGTACTTC. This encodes CASSPIAGGAETQYF.

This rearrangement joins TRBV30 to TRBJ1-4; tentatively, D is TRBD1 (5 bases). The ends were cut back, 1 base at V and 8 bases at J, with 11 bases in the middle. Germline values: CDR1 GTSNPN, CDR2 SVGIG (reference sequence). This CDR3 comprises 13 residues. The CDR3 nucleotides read TGTGCCTGGAGTGGAAGGGGTAGGGAAAAACTGTTTTTT. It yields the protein CAWSGRGREKLFF.

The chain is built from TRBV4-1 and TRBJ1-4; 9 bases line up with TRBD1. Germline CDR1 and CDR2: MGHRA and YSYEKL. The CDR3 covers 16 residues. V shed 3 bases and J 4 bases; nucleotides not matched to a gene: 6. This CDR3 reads CASSQAPGQGNEKLFF. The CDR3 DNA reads TGCGCCAGCAGCCAGGCCCCGGGACAGGGTAATGAAAAACTGTTTTTT.

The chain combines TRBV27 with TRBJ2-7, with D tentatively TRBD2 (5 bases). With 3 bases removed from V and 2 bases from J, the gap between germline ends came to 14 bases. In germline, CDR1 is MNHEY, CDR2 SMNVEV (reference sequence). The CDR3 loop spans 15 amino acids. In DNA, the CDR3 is TGTGCCAGCAGTTTGTCTGTAGGGAGAACCTACGAGCAGTACTTC. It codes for CASSLSVGRTYEQYF.

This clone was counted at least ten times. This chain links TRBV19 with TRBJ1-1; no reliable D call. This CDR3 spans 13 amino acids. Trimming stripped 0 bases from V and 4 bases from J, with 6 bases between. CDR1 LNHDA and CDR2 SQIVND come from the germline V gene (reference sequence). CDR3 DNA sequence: TGTGCCAGTAGTATAGATTGGGCCACTGAAGCTTTCTTT. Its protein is CASSIDWATEAFF. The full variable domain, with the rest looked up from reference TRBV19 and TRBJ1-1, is DGGITQSPKYLFRKEGQNVTLSCEQNLNHDAMYWYRQDPGQGLRLIYYSQIVNDFQKGDIAEGYSVSREKKESFPLTVTSAQKNPTAFYLCASSIDWATEAFFGQGTRLTVV.

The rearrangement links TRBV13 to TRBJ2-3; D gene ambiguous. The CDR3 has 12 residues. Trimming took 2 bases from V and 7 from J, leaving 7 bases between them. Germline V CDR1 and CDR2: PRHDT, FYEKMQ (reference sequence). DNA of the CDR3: TGTGCCAGCAGCTTAATGTCGTATACGCAGTATTTT. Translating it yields CASSLMSYTQYF.

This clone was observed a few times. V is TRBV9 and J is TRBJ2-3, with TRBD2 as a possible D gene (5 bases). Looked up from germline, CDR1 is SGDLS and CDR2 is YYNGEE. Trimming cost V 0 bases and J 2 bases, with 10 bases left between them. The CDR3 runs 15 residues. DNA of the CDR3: TGTGCCAGCAGCGTAGCGTCTAGCACCACAGATACGCAGTATTTT. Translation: CASSVASSTTDTQYF.

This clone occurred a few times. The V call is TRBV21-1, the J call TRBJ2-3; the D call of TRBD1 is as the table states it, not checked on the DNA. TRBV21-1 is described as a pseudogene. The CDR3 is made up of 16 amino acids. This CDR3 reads CASSKETVLKTDTQYF. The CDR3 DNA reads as TGTGCCAGCAGCAAAGAGACAGTCCTTAAAACAGATACGCAGTATTTT.

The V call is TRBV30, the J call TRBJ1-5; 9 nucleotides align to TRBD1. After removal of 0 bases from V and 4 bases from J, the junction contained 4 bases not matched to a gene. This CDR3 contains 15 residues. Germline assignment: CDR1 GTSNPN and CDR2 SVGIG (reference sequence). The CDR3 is CAWSVGDRANQPQHF. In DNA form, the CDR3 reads TGTGCCTGGAGTGTTGGGGACAGGGCGAATCAGCCCCAGCATTTT.

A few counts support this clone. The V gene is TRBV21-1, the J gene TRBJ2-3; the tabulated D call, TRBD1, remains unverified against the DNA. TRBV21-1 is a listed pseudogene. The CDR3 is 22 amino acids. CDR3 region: CASSAEQGASLTTAASTDTQYF. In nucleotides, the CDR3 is TGTGCCAGCAGCGCAGAACAGGGGGCCTCGCTTACGACCGCCGCCAGCACAGATACGCAGTATTTT.

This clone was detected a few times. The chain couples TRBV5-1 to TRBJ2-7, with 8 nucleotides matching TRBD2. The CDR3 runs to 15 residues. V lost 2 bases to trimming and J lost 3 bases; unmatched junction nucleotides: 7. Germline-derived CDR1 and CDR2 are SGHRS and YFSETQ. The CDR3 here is CASSFLAGFDYEQYF. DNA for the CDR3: TGCGCCAGCAGCTTTTTAGCGGGATTCGACTACGAGCAGTACTTC.

The CDR3 loop reads CASSLGGSLLNTEAFF. For the CDR3, the DNA is TGTGCCAGCAGCTTGGGAGGGAGTCTCTTGAACACTGAAGCTTTCTTT. J is TRBJ1-1 and V is TRBV5-4; D is uncertain. Germline V gene sequence: CDR1 SGHNT, CDR2 YYREEE (reference sequence). V was cut by 0 bases and J by 0 bases, with 12 bases left in between. The CDR3 spans 16 residues.

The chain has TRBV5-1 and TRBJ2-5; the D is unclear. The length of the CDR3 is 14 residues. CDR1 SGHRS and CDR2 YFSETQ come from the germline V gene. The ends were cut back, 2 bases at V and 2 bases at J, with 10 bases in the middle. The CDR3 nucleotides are TGCGCCAGCAGCTTAGACATCTTTCAAGAGACCCAGTACTTC. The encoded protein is CASSLDIFQETQYF.

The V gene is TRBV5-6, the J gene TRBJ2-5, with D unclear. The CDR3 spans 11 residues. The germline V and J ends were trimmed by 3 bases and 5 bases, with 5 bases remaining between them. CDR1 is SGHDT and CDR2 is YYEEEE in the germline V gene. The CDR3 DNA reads TGTGCCAGCAGCTCCTCGGAGACCCAGTACTTC. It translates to CASSSSETQYF.

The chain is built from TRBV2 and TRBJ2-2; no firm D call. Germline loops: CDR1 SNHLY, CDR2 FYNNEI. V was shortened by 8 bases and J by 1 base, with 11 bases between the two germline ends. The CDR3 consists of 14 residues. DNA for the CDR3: TGTGCCAGCGGCCCGAGGAAGAACACCGGGGAGCTGTTTTTT. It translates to CASGPRKNTGELFF.